The 32 T cell receptor beta chains below were found in one sample sequenced in a study of blood T cells in healthy people across ages. It was with a sample-barcoded 5' primer and a J-beta primer mix that a second PCR of about 6 to 12 cycles was run. From the 5' RACE reads, TCRdb called clonotypes with MiXCR, one entry per CDR3 protein. Among about 1.1 million distinct CDR3 sequences listed, approximately 38% were seen once. Sequenced input: blood. The receptor set was obtained from a man in his late teens or twenties in good health.

The rearrangement uses TRBV3-1 and TRBJ1-3, with unresolved D. Between the trimmed V and J ends, which lost 0 bases and 8 bases, there was a span of 5 bases. The CDR3 runs 12 residues. Germline V gives CDR1 LGHDT, CDR2 YNNKEL (reference sequence). The CDR3 loop is CASSQDRHTIYF. Written as DNA, the CDR3 is TGTGCCAGCAGCCAAGACAGGCACACCATATATTTT.

This chain uses TRBV4-3 with TRBJ2-1; D is ambiguous. The germline V gene encodes CDR1 LGHNA and CDR2 YSLEER. The CDR3 totals 16 residues. V was pared by 1 base and J by 3 bases, with 13 bases between. The CDR3 sequence: CASSQGPDRFYNEQFF. In DNA, the CDR3 is TGCGCCAGCAGCCAAGGACCGGACCGTTTCTACAATGAGCAGTTCTTC.

This clonotype was recorded a few times. V gene TRBV7-2 combines with J gene TRBJ2-3; unclear D gene. Germline V gene lookup returns CDR1 SGHTA and CDR2 FQGNSA. This CDR3 is built from 15 residues. V gave up 4 bases and J gave up 4 bases, with 15 bases separating them. CDR3 DNA: TGTGCCAGCAGCTCGTCTGGGCCGACGGCAGATACGCAGTATTTT. Residues: CASSSSGPTADTQYF.

This clonotype was counted only a few times. The V gene is TRBV7-2, the J gene TRBJ1-2; D remains ambiguous. The germline V and J ends were trimmed by 3 bases and 0 bases, with 17 bases remaining between them. The length of the CDR3 is 17 residues. CDR1 and CDR2 (germline): SGHTA, FQGNSA. The CDR3 DNA reads TGTGCCAGCAGCTTTGCCAGGCGGGCAGGCACTAACTATGGCTACACCTTC. This encodes CASSFARRAGTNYGYTF.

This clonotype occurred a few times. The chain links TRBV6-2 or TRBV6-3 to TRBJ2-1; no clear D gene. Per germline, CDR1 MNHEY and CDR2 SVGEGT. Trimming pared 5 bases from V and 1 base from J, leaving 12 bases between. The CDR3 loop spans 15 amino acids. The CDR3 bases are TGTGCCAGCAGTCGACTGACAAAGTCCTACAATGAGCAGTTCTTC. Translated, it gives CASSRLTKSYNEQFF.

Only a few counts were recorded for this clonotype. V and J are TRBV20-1 and TRBJ2-7; no firm D call. The germline gives CDR1 DFQATT, CDR2 SNEGSKA (reference sequence). The CDR3 extends over 13 amino acids. V was cut by 1 base and J by 6 bases, with 13 bases left in between. CDR3 sequence reads: CSARGAPSGEQYF. The CDR3 DNA follows: TGCAGTGCTAGAGGGGCCCCATCGGGCGAGCAGTACTTC.

A remark on this clonotype: Being one base from a much bigger clone, this may be a read error. The chain carries TRBV3-1 and TRBJ1-2; D may be TRBD1 (5 bases). CDR1 LGHDT and CDR2 YNNKEL come from the germline V gene (reference sequence). The CDR3 is made up of 14 amino acids. CDR3 bases: TGTGCCGGCAGCCAAGCGGGAAGGGACCATGGCTACACCTTC. It is translated as CAGSQAGRDHGYTF.

The chain links TRBV4-3 to TRBJ2-1; no firm D call. V was trimmed by 0 bases and J by 3 bases, leaving 12 bases between them. Germline CDR1 reads LGHNA; CDR2 reads YSLEER. CDR3 length: 16 residues. The CDR3 nucleotides are TGCGCCAGCAGCCAAGAATCGGGCAGAGACTACAATGAGCAGTTCTTC. Translating gives CASSQESGRDYNEQFF.

The table lists this clonotype with a count of one. The chain is built from TRBV20-1 and TRBJ1-1; D gene ambiguous. The CDR3 is made up of 15 amino acids. Germline values: CDR1 DFQATT, CDR2 SNEGSKA (reference sequence). V was cut by 0 bases and J by 0 bases, with 11 bases left in between. DNA of the CDR3: TGCAGTGCTAGAGATCATGACGAAATGAACACTGAAGCTTTCTTT. This translates into CSARDHDEMNTEAFF.

The chain employs TRBV7-6 and TRBJ1-4; 9 positions match TRBD1. Losses at the gene ends were 5 bases for V and 8 bases for J; bases not matched to a gene: 6. This CDR3 is 14 amino acids long. Germline CDR1 reads SGHVS; CDR2 reads FNYEAQ. CDR3 protein: CASSQGQGYEKLFF. The CDR3 DNA follows: TGTGCCAGCAGCCAGGGACAGGGATACGAAAAACTGTTTTTT. The full variable domain, completed using reference TRBV7-6 and TRBJ1-4, is GAGVSQSPRYKVTKRGQDVALRCDPISGHVSLYWYRQALGQGPEFLTYFNYEAQQDKSGLPNDRFSAERPEGSISTLTIQRTEQRDSAMYRCASSQGQGYEKLFFGSGTQLSVL.

The CDR3 loop is CASSTWGPGGYEQYF. The CDR3 coding sequence is TGTGCCAGCAGCACCTGGGGTCCCGGGGGCTACGAGCAGTACTTC. This chain uses TRBV7-2 with TRBJ2-7; a possible D gene is TRBD2 (6 bases). V lost 5 bases to trimming and J lost 3 bases, with 17 bases between them. Germline lookup yields CDR1 SGHTA and CDR2 FQGNSA. This CDR3 region has 15 residues.

This clonotype has a count of ten or more. V gene TRBV7-2 combines with J gene TRBJ1-5, with TRBD1 identical over 7 bases. Looked up from germline, CDR1 is SGHTA and CDR2 is FQGNSA. The CDR3 is 14 amino acids. V shed 3 bases and J 6 bases; nucleotides not matched to a gene: 5. The CDR3 DNA follows: TGTGCCAGCAGCTTTACCTGGACAGGTCAGCCCCAGCATTTT. It codes for CASSFTWTGQPQHF.

V usage is TRBV20-1 and J usage is TRBJ2-2; unclear D gene. V was cut by 4 bases and J by 6 bases, with 6 bases left in between. The CDR3 consists of 11 residues. Germline lookup yields CDR1 DFQATT and CDR2 SNEGSKA (reference sequence). In DNA, the CDR3 is TGCAGTGCTACACGGGCCGGGGAGCTGTTTTTT. Protein product: CSATRAGELFF.

This clonotype was found a few times. This rearrangement joins TRBV29-1 to TRBJ2-2; 7 bases agree with TRBD1. V was pared by 7 bases and J by 6 bases, with 8 bases of the junction left unmatched. CDR3 length: 13 residues. Per the germline V gene, CDR1 is SQVTM and CDR2 is ANQGSEA. The CDR3 coding sequence is TGCAGCGCCATAAGAGACAGGGCCGGGGAGCTGTTTTTT. Amino acid sequence: CSAIRDRAGELFF.

This clonotype has more than one count but fewer than ten. This chain connects TRBV14 to TRBJ1-3; D ambiguous. The CDR3 has 15 residues. CDR1 is SGHDN, CDR2 FVKESK, per germline. The germline V and J ends were trimmed by 1 base and 5 bases, with 12 bases remaining between them. The chain's CDR3 is CASSQVAGPRNTIYF. In DNA form, the CDR3 reads TGTGCCAGCAGCCAAGTCGCGGGCCCGAGAAACACCATATATTTT.

The CDR3 loop is CASSLRPGYGYTF. The CDR3 region has the DNA TGTGCCAGCAGTTTAAGGCCAGGGTATGGCTACACCTTC. The rearrangement links TRBV27 to TRBJ1-2, with D possibly being TRBD1 (5 bases). The CDR3 contains 13 residues. V shed 2 bases and J shed 5 bases, with 9 bases lying between them. Germline CDR1 reads MNHEY; CDR2 reads SMNVEV (reference sequence).

The chain employs TRBV7-2 and TRBJ1-2; no clear D gene. Trimming left V 1 base short and J 8 bases short, with 14 bases between. There are 14 residues in the CDR3. The germline gives CDR1 SGHTA, CDR2 FQGNSA. The CDR3 DNA sequence: TGTGCCAGCAGCTTAGATCGGGTAGGATTCGGCTACACCTTC. Residues: CASSLDRVGFGYTF.

A word on this clonotype: The germline gene is not matched at one end of the junction; a read error may be the cause. As DNA, the CDR3 is TGTGCCAGCCGCCACACAACCGGGACTAGCGGCTTTGAGCAGTTCTTC. Amino acids: CASRHTTGTSGFEQFF. This chain uses TRBV3-1 with TRBJ2-1; 11 bases are shared with TRBD2. Germline V CDR1 and CDR2: LGHDT, YNNKEL (reference sequence). This CDR3 spans 16 amino acids.

The chain couples TRBV11-1 to TRBJ2-3, with D possibly TRBD2 on 6 matching bases. With 4 bases removed from V and 2 bases from J, the gap between germline ends came to 16 bases. CDR1 is SGHAT and CDR2 is FQDESV in the germline V gene (reference sequence). The CDR3 is 16 amino acids. The CDR3 loop reads CASSSSRGSYTDTQYF. Here the CDR3 DNA reads TGTGCCAGCAGCTCCTCCCGGGGGTCCTACACAGATACGCAGTATTTT. The entire variable domain, with the rest obtained from reference TRBV11-1 and TRBJ2-3, is as follows: EAEVAQSPRYKITEKSQAVAFWCDPISGHATLYWYRQILGQGPELLVQFQDESVVDDSQLPKDRFSAERLKGVDSTLKIQPAELGDSAMYLCASSSSRGSYTDTQYFGPGTRLTVL.

The chain employs TRBV12-3 or TRBV12-4 and TRBJ1-1; D perhaps matches TRBD1 (6 bases). The CDR3 runs to 16 residues. The V and J ends lost 2 bases and 0 bases respectively, with 13 bases between them. The CDR3 DNA is TGTGCCAGCAGTTTAACAGGGAGTCCAATGAACACTGAAGCTTTCTTT. Translating it yields CASSLTGSPMNTEAFF.

This clonotype showed up many times. V gene TRBV3-1 combines with J gene TRBJ2-7, with D maybe TRBD1 (6 bases). CDR1 and CDR2 (germline): LGHDT, YNNKEL (reference sequence). V lost 1 base to trimming and J lost 2 bases, with 12 bases between them. The length of the CDR3 is 15 residues. CDR3 loop: CASSQANRVAYEQYF. The CDR3 bases are TGTGCCAGCAGCCAAGCCAACAGGGTTGCCTACGAGCAGTACTTC.

CDR3 loop: CASSQPTGYNEQFF. CDR3 nucleotides: TGTGCCAGCAGTCAACCGACAGGTTACAATGAGCAGTTCTTC. The chain uses TRBV6-5 and TRBJ2-1, with a weak D call TRBD1 (6 bases). Germline V CDR1 and CDR2: MNHEY, SVGAGI. This CDR3 has 14 amino acids. The V gene lost 5 bases and the J gene lost 4 bases, with 12 bases spanning the gap.

This clonotype was seen a single time. The chain couples TRBV10-3 to TRBJ2-3; 10 positions match TRBD1. Germline V gene data show CDR1 as ENHRY and CDR2 as SYGVKD. The V segment lost 0 bases and the J segment 8 bases; nucleotides outside the gene matches: 5. The length of the CDR3 is 15 residues. In nucleotides, the CDR3 is TGTGCCATCAGTGAGTCCGGGACAGGGGCAGGTACGCAGTATTTT. Translated, it gives CAISESGTGAGTQYF.

This clonotype has only a few counts. This rearrangement joins TRBV12-3 or TRBV12-4 to TRBJ1-4; D ambiguous. CDR3 length: 14 amino acids. V gave up 3 bases and J gave up 2 bases, with 7 bases separating them. As DNA, the CDR3 is TGTGCCAGCAGTTTGTCGGGGACTAATGAAAAACTGTTTTTT. Its translation: CASSLSGTNEKLFF.

CDR3 loop: CSAPDDGSQEIQYF. In DNA, the CDR3 is TGCAGTGCCCCTGACGATGGGAGTCAAGAGATCCAGTACTTC. This chain uses TRBV20-1 with TRBJ2-7, with TRBD2 as a possible D gene (5 bases). Germline V lookup: CDR1 DFQATT, CDR2 SNEGSKA (reference sequence). The CDR3 is made up of 14 amino acids. V lost 6 bases and J 10 bases, leaving 25 bases between the germline ends.

This clonotype was detected only a few times. V usage is TRBV6-2 or TRBV6-3 and J usage is TRBJ2-3; the D gene is possibly TRBD1 (6 bases). Germline V gene lookup returns CDR1 MNHEY and CDR2 SVGEGT. CDR3 length: 17 amino acids. V lost 6 bases and J lost 0, with 19 bases in between. CDR3 DNA: TGTGCCAGCAGAACCTTCACAGGGACCCGTAGCACAGATACGCAGTATTTT. Protein product: CASRTFTGTRSTDTQYF.

The chain couples TRBV29-1 to TRBJ2-5; D is unresolved. The tail of the sequence fits TRBJ2-1 better, so the J call may be wrong. The length of the CDR3 is 12 residues. Per germline, CDR1 SQVTM and CDR2 ANQGSEA. The CDR3 here is CSGVQSQETQFF. The CDR3 coding sequence is TGCAGCGGTGTACAGTCCCAAGAGACCCAGTTCTTC.

This chain connects TRBV6-6 to TRBJ2-1; a possible D gene is TRBD2 (6 bases). The CDR3 contains 12 residues. Germline V lookup: CDR1 MNHNY, CDR2 SVGAGI (reference sequence). The CDR3 nucleotides are TGTGGGGCGGGGCCAGGCCGTGTTGAGCAGTTCTTC. As protein: CGAGPGRVEQFF.

The chain links TRBV20-1 to TRBJ2-7, with D perhaps TRBD2 (5 bases). Germline V CDR1 and CDR2: DFQATT, SNEGSKA (reference sequence). The V end lost 7 bases, the J end lost 0 bases, and 13 bases lay between the germline ends. The CDR3 has 13 residues. CDR3 DNA: TGCAGTGGGCGTTGGAGGAGCTCCTACGAGCAGTACTTC. This gives the protein CSGRWRSSYEQYF.

This clonotype was seen a few times. The genes are TRBV21-1 and TRBJ1-2. TRBV21-1 is marked as a pseudogene. This CDR3 comprises 12 residues. In DNA, the CDR3 is TGTGCCAGCAGCATAGACAGTAGCGGCTACACCTTC. Translating it yields CASSIDSSGYTF.

This chain links TRBV7-9 with TRBJ1-2; 8 bases agree with TRBD1. CDR1 and CDR2 from the germline V gene are SEHNR and FQNEAQ (reference sequence). V shed 5 bases and J 6 bases; nucleotides not matched to a gene: 11. The CDR3 runs to 15 residues. The CDR3 is CASSVPGQENDGYTF. CDR3 in DNA: TGTGCCAGCAGCGTGCCGGGACAGGAAAACGATGGCTACACCTTC. Based on the CDR3 plus reference TRBV7-9 and TRBJ1-2, the full variable domain is DTGVSQNPRHKITKRGQNVTFRCDPISEHNRLYWYRQTLGQGPEFLTYFQNEAQLEKSRLLSDRFSAERPKGSFSTLEIQRTEQGDSAMYLCASSVPGQENDGYTFGSGTRLTVV.

This clonotype was counted between two and nine times. The rearrangement uses TRBV21-1 and TRBJ2-5; the table's D call of TRBD2 was not tested on the DNA. TRBV21-1 is flagged as a pseudogene. There are 12 residues in the CDR3. The CDR3 bases are TGTGCCAGCCCTCCCCCCGCCCATGGGCAGTACTTC. Protein sequence: CASPPPAHGQYF.